The T cell receptor beta chain under discussion was sequenced for a study of regulatory T cells in long-lasting Graves disease. Time point here: persistent/refractory GD, antithyroid drugs over 5 years with positive TRAb. The TCR library used RNA extracted from PBMCs. A few counts support this clonotype. The V gene's germline CDR1 is MDHEN and CDR2 SYDVKM. V shed 5 bases and J shed 0 bases, with 11 bases lying between them. The CDR3 is 15 residues long. iRepertoire HTBI primers and Arm-PCR of CDR3 regions built TCR beta libraries. MiXCR, applied by TCRdb to the multiplex PCR reads, yields one record per CDR3 protein. This sample yields around 460,000 distinct CDR3 sequences, of which roughly 21% are seen a single time; over 6% belongs to the top ten.

This clonotype was sampled from a female donor with Graves disease. The input for sequencing was peripheral blood mononuclear cells (PBMCs), taken when the disease was refractory, from a patient treated with antithyroid drugs. The J gene is TRBJ1-5, the V gene TRBV28; D is possibly TRBD1 (5 bases). The chain's CDR3 is CASSPRGVSNQPQHF. In DNA form, the CDR3 reads TGTGCCAGCAGTCCCCGGGGGGTTAGCAATCAGCCCCAGCATTTT.